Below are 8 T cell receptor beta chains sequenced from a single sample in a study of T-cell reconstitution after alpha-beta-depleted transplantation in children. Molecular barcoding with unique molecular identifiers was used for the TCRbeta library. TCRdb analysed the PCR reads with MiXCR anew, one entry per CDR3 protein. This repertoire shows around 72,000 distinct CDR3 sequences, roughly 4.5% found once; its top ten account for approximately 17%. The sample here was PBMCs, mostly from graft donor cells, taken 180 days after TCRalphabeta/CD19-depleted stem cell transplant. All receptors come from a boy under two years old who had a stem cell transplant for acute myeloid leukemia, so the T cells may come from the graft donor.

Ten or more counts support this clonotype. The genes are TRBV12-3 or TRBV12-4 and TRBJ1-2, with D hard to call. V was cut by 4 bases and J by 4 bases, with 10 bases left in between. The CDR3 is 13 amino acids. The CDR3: CASSSYPTYGYTF. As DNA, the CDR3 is TGTGCCAGCAGTTCCTACCCCACCTATGGCTACACCTTC.

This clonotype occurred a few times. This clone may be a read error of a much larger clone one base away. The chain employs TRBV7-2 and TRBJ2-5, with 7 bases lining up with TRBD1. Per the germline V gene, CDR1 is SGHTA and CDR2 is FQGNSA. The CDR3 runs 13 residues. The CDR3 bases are TGTGCCAGCAGCTTCGACAGGGAAGAGACCCAGTGCTTC. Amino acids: CASSFDREETQCF.

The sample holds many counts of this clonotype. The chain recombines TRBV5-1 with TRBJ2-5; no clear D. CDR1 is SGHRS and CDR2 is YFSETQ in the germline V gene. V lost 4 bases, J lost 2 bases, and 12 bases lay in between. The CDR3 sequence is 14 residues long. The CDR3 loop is CASSLRTPQETQYF. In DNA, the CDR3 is TGCGCCAGCAGCCTCCGGACCCCTCAAGAGACCCAGTACTTC. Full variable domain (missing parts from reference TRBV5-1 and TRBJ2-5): KAGVTQTPRYLIKTRGQQVTLSCSPISGHRSVSWYQQTPGQGLQFLFEYFSETQRNKGNFPGRFSGRQFSNSRSEMNVSTLELGDSALYLCASSLRTPQETQYFGPGTRLLVL.

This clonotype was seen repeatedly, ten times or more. The CDR3 DNA reads TGCGCCAGCAGCTCGGACATTACCGGGGAGCTGTTTTTT. Translated, it gives CASSSDITGELFF. The V and J genes are TRBV5-1 and TRBJ2-2; D is possibly TRBD1 (5 bases). There are 13 residues in the CDR3. Per the germline V gene, CDR1 is SGHRS and CDR2 is YFSETQ. V dropped 3 bases and J dropped 5 bases, with 8 bases sitting between them.

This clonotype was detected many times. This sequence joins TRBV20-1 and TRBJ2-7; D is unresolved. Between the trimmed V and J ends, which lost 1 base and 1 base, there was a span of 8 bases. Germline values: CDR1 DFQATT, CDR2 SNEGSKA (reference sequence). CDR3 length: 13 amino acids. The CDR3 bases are TGCAGTGCTAGAGCCGGGCTTTCCTACGAGCAGTACTTC. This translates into CSARAGLSYEQYF.

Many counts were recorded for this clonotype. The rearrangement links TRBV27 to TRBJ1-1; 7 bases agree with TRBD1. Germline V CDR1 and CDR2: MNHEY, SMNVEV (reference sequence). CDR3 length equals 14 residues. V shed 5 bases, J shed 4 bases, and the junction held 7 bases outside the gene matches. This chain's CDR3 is CASSPSRGLTEAFF. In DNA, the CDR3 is TGTGCCAGCAGTCCGTCTAGGGGGCTCACTGAAGCTTTCTTT.

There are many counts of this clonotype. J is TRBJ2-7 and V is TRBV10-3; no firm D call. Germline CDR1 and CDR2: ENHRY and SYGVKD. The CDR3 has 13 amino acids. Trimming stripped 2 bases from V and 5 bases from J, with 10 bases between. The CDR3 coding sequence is TGTGCCATCAGTGAGGCACGGCGCAACGAGCAGTACGTC. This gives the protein CAISEARRNEQYV.

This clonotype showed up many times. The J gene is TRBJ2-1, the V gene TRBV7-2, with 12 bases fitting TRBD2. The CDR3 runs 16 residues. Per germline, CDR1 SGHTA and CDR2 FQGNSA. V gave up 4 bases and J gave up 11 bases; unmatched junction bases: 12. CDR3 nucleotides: TGTGCCAGCAGCTCGTCTTCTAGCGGGGGGGACTCGAAGCAGTTCTTC. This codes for CASSSSSSGGDSKQFF.